This T cell receptor (beta chain) was sequenced for a study of neoadjuvant anti-PD-1 for oral cavity cancer. Study information: Most patients had three to four biweekly doses of 3 mg/kg nivolumab before resection. Patients without progression got a fourth dose around day 43.

Data came from immunoSEQ multiplex PCR; TCRdb stores just in-frame clones and leaves some out. Of 84,000 or so clones listed, approximately 84% are singletons. The study's findings and limits: Each response group had just a few patients in TCR analyses. Higher pretreatment blood Treg/Th17 ratios correlated with higher pretreatment blood and lower post-treatment tumor TCRbeta clonality.

Germline CDR1 is SNHLY and CDR2 is FYNNEI. The V and J ends lost 1 base and 4 bases respectively, with 7 bases between them. The CDR3 has 14 amino acids. This clone came up once. Its target is unknown. The sequence derives from a person aged 40 to 85 with oral cavity squamous cell carcinoma. J is TRBJ2-2 and V is TRBV2; no reliable D call. The source material was PBMCs, sampled before nivolumab (anti-PD-1) treatment. DNA for the CDR3: TGTGCCAGCAGTGAAGGCCTGATCACCGGGGAGCTGTTTTTT. It encodes CASSEGLITGELFF.